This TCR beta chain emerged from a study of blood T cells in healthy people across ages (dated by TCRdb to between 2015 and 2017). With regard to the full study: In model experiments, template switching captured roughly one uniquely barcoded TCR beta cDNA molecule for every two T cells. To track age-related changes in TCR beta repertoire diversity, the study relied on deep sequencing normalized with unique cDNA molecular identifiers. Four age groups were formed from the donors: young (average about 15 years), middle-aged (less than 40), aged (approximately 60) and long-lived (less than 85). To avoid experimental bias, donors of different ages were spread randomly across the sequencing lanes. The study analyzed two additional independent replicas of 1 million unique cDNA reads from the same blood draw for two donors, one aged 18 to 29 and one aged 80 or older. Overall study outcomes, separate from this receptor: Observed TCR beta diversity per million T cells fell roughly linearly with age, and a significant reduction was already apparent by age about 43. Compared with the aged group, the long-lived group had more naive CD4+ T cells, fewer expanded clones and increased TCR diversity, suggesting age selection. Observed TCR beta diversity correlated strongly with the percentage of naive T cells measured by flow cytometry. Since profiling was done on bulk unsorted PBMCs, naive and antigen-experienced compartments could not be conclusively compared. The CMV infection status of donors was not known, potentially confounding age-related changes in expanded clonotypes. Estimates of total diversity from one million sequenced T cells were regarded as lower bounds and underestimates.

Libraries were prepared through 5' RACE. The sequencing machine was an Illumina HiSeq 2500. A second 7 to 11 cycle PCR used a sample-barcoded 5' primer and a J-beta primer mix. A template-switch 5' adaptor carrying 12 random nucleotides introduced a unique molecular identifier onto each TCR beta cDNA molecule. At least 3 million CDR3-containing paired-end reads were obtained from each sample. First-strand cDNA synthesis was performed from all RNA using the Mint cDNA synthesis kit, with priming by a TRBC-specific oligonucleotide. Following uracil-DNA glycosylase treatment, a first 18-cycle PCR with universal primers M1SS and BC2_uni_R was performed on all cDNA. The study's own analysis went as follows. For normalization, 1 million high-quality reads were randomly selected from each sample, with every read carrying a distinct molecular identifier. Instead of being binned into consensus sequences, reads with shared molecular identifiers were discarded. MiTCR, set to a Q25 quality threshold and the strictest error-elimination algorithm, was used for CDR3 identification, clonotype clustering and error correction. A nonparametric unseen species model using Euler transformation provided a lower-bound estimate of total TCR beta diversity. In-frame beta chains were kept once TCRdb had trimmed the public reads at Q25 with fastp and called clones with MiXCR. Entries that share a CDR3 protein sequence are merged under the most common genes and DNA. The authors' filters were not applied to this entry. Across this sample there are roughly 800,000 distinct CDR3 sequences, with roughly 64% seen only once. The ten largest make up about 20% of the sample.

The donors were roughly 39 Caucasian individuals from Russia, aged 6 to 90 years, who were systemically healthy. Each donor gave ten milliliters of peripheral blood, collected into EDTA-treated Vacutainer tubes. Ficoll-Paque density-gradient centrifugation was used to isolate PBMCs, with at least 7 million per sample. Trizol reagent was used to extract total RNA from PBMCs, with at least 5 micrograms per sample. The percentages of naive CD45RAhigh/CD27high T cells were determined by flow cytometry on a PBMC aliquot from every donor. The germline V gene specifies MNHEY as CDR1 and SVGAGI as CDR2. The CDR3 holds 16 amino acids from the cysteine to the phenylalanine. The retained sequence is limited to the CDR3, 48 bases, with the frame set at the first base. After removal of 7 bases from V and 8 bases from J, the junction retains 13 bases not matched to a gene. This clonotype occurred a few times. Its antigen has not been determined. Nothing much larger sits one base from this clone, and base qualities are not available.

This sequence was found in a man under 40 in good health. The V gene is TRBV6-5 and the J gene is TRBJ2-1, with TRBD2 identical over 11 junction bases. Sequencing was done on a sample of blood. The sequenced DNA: TGTGCCAGCAAACCGACCGGGCTAGCGGGAGGTTATGAGCAGTTCTTC. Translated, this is CASKPTGLAGGYEQFF.